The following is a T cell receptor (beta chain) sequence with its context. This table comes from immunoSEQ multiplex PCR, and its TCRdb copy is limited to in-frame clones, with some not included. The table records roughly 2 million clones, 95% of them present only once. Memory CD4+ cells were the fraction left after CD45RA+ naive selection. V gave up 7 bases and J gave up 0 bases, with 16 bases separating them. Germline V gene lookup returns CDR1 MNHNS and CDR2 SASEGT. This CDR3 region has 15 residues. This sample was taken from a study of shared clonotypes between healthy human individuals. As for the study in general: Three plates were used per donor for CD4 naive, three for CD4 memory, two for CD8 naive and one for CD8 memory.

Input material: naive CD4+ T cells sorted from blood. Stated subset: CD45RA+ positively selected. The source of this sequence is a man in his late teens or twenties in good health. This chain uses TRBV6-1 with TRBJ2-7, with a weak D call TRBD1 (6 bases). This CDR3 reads CASIHRDIGSYEQYF. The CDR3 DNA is TGTGCCAGCATTCACCGGGACATCGGCTCCTACGAGCAGTACTTC.